A selection of T cell receptor beta chains follows, all from one sample in a study of glioma-infiltrating T cells after dendritic cell vaccination. The method was immunoSEQ multiplex PCR; TCRdb's version includes in-frame clones alone and lacks a portion of them. The data show some 24,000 clones, around 92% seen once. The sequenced sample was blood, obtained after dendritic cell vaccination. Receptors were obtained from a human donor with glioblastoma. Each CDR3 is given without its conserved first and last residue.

CDR3 length | V gene | CDR3 protein
12 | TRBV27 | ASSSRDSYYEQY
13 | TRBV27 | ASSLMEGRNSPLH
14 | TRBV7-6 | ASSSPQGNAGNTIY
12 | TRBV6-4 | ASSRLTGGDEQF
12 | TRBV27 | ASRLAGANNEQF
14 | TRBV2 | ASSWSGGVGTGELF
12 | TRBV6-5 | ASSKRRENTEAF
12 | TRBV10-3 | AISGRGRDYGYT
13 | TRBV30 | AWSVPGQGYSPLH
13 | TRBV6-1 | ASSEAGTGDYGYT
12 | TRBV7-9 | ASSLLDRAYEQY
13 | TRBV5-1 | ASSLQQGETDTQY
14 | TRBV5-6 | ASSLVNRGLGNTIY
13 | TRBV25-1 | ASSELGGKWEKLF
13 | TRBV2 | ASSDSSRSNQPQH
11 | TRBV14 | ASSRDYTGELF
13 | TRBV11-2 | ASTLNRGNNSPLH
12 | TRBV6-6 | ASRTPAGPYGYT
13 | TRBV2 | ASSAGGPRTDTQY
10 | TRBV11-2 | ASSLQGYEQY
10 | TRBV6-1 | ATSTGRYGYT
11 | TRBV23-1 | ASSLPGQGGAF
11 | TRBV10-1 | ASSERRLSEQY
13 | TRBV4-2 | ASSQERGGQETQY
13 | TRBV5-1 | ASSLDVGGFYGYT
11 | TRBV7-9 | ASSFEGRETQY
14 | TRBV9 | ASSADTGQGADGYT
11 | TRBV25-1 | AAGQGIVYEQY
15 | TRBV4-1 | ASSPRTSGDGTDTQY
16 | TRBV15 | ATSRDRGVWAGANVLT
11 | TRBV6-6 | ASSPWPSYGYT
13 | TRBV19 | ASSDILGQGYGYT
13 | TRBV27 | ASSLIASGANVLT
13 | TRBV15 | ATSRGSQGAYGYT
16 | TRBV4-1 | ASSQDQQGITYNSPLH
12 | TRBV7-2 | ASSLDSALTEAF
14 | TRBV10-1 | ASSAWTSGGQYEQY
16 | TRBV7-9 | ASSPLGLAGGRQETQY
15 | TRBV7-8 | ASSLEPTGERAGELF
11 | TRBV19 | ASSKDRTYGYT
12 | TRBV5-8 | ASSLRQGTGELF
16 | TRBV7-2 | ASSRGLAGAKVTDTQY
13 | TRBV6-5 | ASSYSRGSGNTIY
12 | TRBV7-6 | ASSRTQGHEKLF
15 | TRBV7-2 | ASSLGGRGLHYNEQF
13 | TRBV5-6 | ASSLGLAGSGELF
12 | TRBV7-9 | ASSPRGGMDIQY
13 | TRBV10-2 | ASSDPGRRNQPQH
11 | TRBV2 | ASGQTTNYGYT
13 | TRBV5-4 | ASSTEQGRNYGYT
13 | TRBV5-5 | ASSFFGQSINEQF
13 | TRBV30 | AWSVHGTGDYEQY
12 | TRBV2 | ASREGTGNTEAF
11 | TRBV5-5 | ASSLARSDTQY
12 | TRBV10-3 | AISEIAGSYEQY
11 | TRBV23-1 | ASRVHRQETQY
12 | TRBV6-1 | ASSEAGGLAEQY
15 | TRBV11-1 | ASSRPGTGAGANVLT
13 | TRBV5-4 | ASSPDSLWQETQY